This TCR beta chain comes out of a study of T cells in Graves' hyperthyroidism and ophthalmopathy. The wider study: At initial diagnosis, before any treatment had begun, peripheral blood was obtained. Points from the study as a whole: Ophthalmopathy, which appeared later, was predicted by the model a median around 6.9 months before onset.

It was RNA transcripts that yielded the amplified TCR beta CDR3 regions. HTBI primers drove first-round RT-PCR of the TCR CDR3. TCRdb reprocessed the multiplex PCR reads with MiXCR, giving one entry per CDR3 protein. The sample includes about 600,000 distinct CDR3 sequences, roughly 15% of them seen just once. Inclusion characteristics of ophthalmopathy patients comprised a Clinical Activity Score of at least 3, a NOSPECS grade of at least 4, and duration under 3 months. In its sample, this clonotype was seen many times. What it binds is not known. In germline, CDR1 is DFQATT, CDR2 SNEGSKA (reference sequence). V lost 2 bases to trimming and J lost 4 bases; unmatched junction nucleotides: 6. The CDR3 extends over 15 amino acids.

This receptor was obtained from a woman aged 40-49 years with Graves' ophthalmopathy. The chain carries TRBV20-1 and TRBJ2-1, with 9 nucleotides matching TRBD2. Material for sequencing was blood. CDR3 region: CSARPTTSGYNEQFF. The CDR3 DNA reads as TGCAGTGCTAGACCTACGACTAGCGGTTACAATGAGCAGTTCTTC.